These T cell receptor beta chains were read from a single sample in a study of T cell changes during pregnancy in multiple sclerosis. The table came from immunoSEQ multiplex PCR; TCRdb's copy has only in-frame clones and leaves some out. Counted here are 56,000 or so clones, approximately 91% occurring once; the ten biggest clones make up 0.38%. The sequencing used CD4+ T cells from peripheral blood mononuclear cells, collected in the third trimester of pregnancy. These receptors were collected from a female donor with multiple sclerosis, enrolled in a pregnancy study. CDR3s leave out the opening cysteine and the closing phenylalanine or tryptophan. Each record gives: D gene, clone size, V gene, J gene, CDR3 protein. D genes are given only for firm matches. Expanded clones get a size class; other rows say once, few or many, or leave the size out.

NA	NA	TRBV6-6	TRBJ2-2	ATRQDPGTGELF
NA	NA	TRBV19	TRBJ1-1	ASMAAQGIMNTEAF
TRBD1	NA	TRBV5-3	TRBJ1-2	ARSRSGVRGFLLYGYT
TRBD1	NA	TRBV30	TRBJ1-3	AWSVQGVRLLGNTIY
TRBD1	few	TRBV18	TRBJ1-1	ASSPGQGVSTEAF
TRBD1	NA	TRBV10-1	TRBJ1-2	ASSESGRSGQGPYGYT
TRBD1	few	TRBV5-1	TRBJ1-1	ASSLPGGTEAF
NA	NA	TRBV6-6	TRBJ1-1	ASSFIDTEAF
NA	NA	TRBV5-1	TRBJ2-4	ASSRGGAGDIQY
TRBD2	once	TRBV7-3	TRBJ2-3	ASSLRGEGDTQY
TRBD2	once	TRBV30	TRBJ2-1	AWSVTTSGRGILINEQF
NA	NA	TRBV18	TRBJ2-2	ASSSQQDTGELF
TRBD2	NA	TRBV5-4	TRBJ2-1	ASSLSAGGPSNEQF
NA	NA	TRBV25-1	TRBJ1-6	ASSEYAGGDTRSSPLH
NA	NA	TRBV18	TRBJ2-1	ASSPPGSDYNEQF
TRBD2	NA	TRBV9	TRBJ2-3	ASTETSGKTDTQY
TRBD1	NA	TRBV18	TRBJ2-3	ASSPRRQGADTQY
NA	NA	TRBV6-6	TRBJ1-6	ASSLSQNNSPLH
TRBD1	NA	TRBV4-3	TRBJ1-3	ASSQGGTASGNTIY
NA	once	TRBV10-3	TRBJ2-7	AISAPIGVGQGWTYEQY
TRBD1	NA	TRBV19	TRBJ1-2	ASSIETGGAGGYT
TRBD2	NA	TRBV7-2	TRBJ2-7	ASSTTLTSYMVNEQY
NA	NA	TRBV7-2	TRBJ2-7	ASSFYQGEQY
TRBD2	few	TRBV19	TRBJ2-1	ASSAGEAGGPKGQF